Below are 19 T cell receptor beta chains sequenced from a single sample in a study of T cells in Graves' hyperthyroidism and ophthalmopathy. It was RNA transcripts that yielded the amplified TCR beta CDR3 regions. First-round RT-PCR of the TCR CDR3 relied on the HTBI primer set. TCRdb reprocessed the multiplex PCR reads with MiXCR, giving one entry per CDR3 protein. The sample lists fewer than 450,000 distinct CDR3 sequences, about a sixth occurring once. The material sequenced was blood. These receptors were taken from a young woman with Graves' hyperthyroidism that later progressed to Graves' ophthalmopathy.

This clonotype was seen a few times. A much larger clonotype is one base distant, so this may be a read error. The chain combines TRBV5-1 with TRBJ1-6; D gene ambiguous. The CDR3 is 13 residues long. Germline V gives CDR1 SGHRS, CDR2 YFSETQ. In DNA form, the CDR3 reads TGCGCCAGCAGCTTGGTCTTAAATTCACCCCTCCGCTTT. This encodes CASSLVLNSPLRF.

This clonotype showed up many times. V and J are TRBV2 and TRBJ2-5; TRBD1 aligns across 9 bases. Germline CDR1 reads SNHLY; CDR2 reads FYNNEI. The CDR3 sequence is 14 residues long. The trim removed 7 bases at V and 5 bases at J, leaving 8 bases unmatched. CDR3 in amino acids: CASNTDRGGETQYF. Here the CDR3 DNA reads TGTGCCAGCAATACGGACAGGGGAGGGGAGACCCAGTACTTC.

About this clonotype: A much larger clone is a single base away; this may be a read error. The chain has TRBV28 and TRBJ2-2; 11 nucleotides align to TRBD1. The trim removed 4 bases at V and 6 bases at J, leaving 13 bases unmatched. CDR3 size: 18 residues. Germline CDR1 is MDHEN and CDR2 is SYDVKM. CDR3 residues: CASSSPDAGTGGPGELFF. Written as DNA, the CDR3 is TGTGCCAGCAGTTCCCCTGATGCCGGGACAGGGGGTCCCGGGGAGCTGTTTTTT.

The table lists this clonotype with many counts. In DNA, the CDR3 is TGCAGTGCTAGCCTAGGGACTAGCGGGGGATACGAGCAGTACTTC. Its translation: CSASLGTSGGYEQYF. The chain has TRBV20-1 and TRBJ2-7; the match to TRBD2 covers 14 bases. Germline CDR1 is DFQATT and CDR2 is SNEGSKA (reference sequence). CDR3 length equals 15 residues. With V trimmed by 3 bases and J by 4 bases, 5 bases remained unmatched.

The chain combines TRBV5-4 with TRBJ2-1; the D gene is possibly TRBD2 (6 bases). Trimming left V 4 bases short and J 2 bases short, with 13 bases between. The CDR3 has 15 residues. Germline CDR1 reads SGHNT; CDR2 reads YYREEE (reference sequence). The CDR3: CASSQERAPYNEQFF. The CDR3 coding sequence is TGTGCCAGCAGCCAGGAGCGGGCCCCCTACAATGAGCAGTTCTTC.

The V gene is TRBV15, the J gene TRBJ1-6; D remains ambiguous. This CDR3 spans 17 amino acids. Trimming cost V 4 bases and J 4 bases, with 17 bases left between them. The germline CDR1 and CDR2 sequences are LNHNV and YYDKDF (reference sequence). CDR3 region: CATSTSVVGSYNSPLHF. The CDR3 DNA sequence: TGTGCCACCAGCACTTCAGTAGTGGGATCGTATAATTCACCCCTCCACTTT. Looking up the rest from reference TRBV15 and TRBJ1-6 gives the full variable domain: DAMVIQNPRYQVTQFGKPVTLSCSQTLNHNVMYWYQQKSSQAPKLLFHYYDKDFNNEADTPDNFQSRRPNTSFCFLDIRSPGLGDTAMYLCATSTSVVGSYNSPLHFGNGTRLTVT.

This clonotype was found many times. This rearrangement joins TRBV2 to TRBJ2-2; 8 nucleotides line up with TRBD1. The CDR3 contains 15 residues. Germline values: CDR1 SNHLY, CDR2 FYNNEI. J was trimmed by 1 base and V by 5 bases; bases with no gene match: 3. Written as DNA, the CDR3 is TGTGCCAGCAGTCGGGACAGGATGAACACCGGGGAGCTGTTTTTT. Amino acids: CASSRDRMNTGELFF.

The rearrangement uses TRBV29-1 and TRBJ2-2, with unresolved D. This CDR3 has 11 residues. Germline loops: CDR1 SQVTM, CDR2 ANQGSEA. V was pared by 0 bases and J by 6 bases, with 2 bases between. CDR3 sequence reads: CSVEDAGELFF. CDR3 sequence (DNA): TGCAGCGTTGAAGATGCCGGGGAGCTGTTTTTT.

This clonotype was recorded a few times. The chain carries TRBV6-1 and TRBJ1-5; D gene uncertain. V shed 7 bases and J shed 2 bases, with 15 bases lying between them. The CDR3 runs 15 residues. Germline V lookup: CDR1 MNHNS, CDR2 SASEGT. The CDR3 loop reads CASKLGNYRNQPQHF. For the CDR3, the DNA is TGTGCCAGCAAATTAGGAAATTACCGCAATCAGCCCCAGCATTTT.

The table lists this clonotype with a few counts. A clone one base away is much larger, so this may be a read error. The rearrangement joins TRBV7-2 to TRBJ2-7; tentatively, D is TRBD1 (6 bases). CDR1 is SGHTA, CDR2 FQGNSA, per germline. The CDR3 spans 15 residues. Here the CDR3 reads CARSLEGVSSYEQYF. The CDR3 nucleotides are TGTGCCCGCAGCTTAGAGGGGGTGAGCTCCTACGAGCAGTACTTC.

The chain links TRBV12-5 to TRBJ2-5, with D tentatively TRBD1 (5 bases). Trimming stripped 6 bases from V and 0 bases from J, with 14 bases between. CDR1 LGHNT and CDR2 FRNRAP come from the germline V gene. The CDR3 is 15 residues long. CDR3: CASGPLGLYQETQYF. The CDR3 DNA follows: TGTGCTAGTGGCCCCTTGGGGCTGTACCAAGAGACCCAGTACTTC.

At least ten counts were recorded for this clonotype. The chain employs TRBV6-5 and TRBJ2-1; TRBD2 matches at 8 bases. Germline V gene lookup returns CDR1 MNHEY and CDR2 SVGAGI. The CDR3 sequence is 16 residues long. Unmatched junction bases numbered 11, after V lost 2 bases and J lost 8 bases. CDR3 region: CASSYTGLDVEDEQFF. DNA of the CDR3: TGTGCCAGCAGTTACACGGGACTAGACGTCGAGGATGAGCAGTTCTTC.

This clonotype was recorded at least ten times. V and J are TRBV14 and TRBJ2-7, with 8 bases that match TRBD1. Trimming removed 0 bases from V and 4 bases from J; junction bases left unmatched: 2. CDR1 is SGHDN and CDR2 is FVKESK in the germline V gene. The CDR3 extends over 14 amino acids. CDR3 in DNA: TGTGCCAGCAGCCAAGAACAGGGGGGATACGAGCAGTACTTC. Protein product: CASSQEQGGYEQYF.

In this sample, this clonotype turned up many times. The CDR3 DNA sequence: TGCGCCAGCAACCGAGGGGGAGCGAGCTACGAGCAGTACTTC. Encoded protein: CASNRGGASYEQYF. J is TRBJ2-7 and V is TRBV10-2; a weak D match, TRBD1 (6 bases). CDR1 is WSHSY, CDR2 SAAADI, per germline. The CDR3 is 14 amino acids. V was shortened by 7 bases and J by 3 bases, with 16 bases between the two germline ends.

The CDR3 region is CASSDRGQGRPQHF. The CDR3 DNA reads as TGTGCCAGTAGTGACAGGGGGCAGGGTCGGCCCCAGCATTTT. This rearrangement joins TRBV19 to TRBJ1-5; TRBD1 matches 10 bases. The CDR3 covers 14 residues. CDR1 and CDR2 (germline): LNHDA, SQIVND (reference sequence). With 5 bases clipped from V and 9 bases from J, the junction kept 7 bases outside the gene matches.

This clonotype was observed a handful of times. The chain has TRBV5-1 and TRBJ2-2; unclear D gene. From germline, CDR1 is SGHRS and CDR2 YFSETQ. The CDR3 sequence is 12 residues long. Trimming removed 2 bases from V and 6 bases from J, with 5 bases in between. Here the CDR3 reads CASSFEAGELFF. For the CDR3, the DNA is TGCGCCAGCAGCTTTGAGGCCGGGGAGCTGTTTTTT.

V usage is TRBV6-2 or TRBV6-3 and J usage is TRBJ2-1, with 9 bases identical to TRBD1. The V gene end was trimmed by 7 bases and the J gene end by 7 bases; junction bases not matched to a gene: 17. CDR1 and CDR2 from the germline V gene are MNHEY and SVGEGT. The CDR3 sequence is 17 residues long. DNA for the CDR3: TGTGCCAGCACCCCCTTTACTGGGACAGGGAGGGCGAATGAGCAGTTCTTC. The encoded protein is CASTPFTGTGRANEQFF.

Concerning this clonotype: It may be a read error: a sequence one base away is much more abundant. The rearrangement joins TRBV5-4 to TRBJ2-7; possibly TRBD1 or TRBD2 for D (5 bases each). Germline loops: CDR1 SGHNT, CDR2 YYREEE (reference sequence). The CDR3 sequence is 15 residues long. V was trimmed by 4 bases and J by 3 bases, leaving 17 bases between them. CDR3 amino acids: CASSPGPSMSYEQYF. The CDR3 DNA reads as TGTGCCAGCAGCCCGGGACCCTCGATGAGCTACGAGCAGTACTTC.

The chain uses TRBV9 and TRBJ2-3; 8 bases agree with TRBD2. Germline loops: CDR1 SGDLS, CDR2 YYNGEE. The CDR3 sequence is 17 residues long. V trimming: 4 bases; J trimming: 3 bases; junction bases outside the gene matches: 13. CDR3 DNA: TGTGCCAGCAGCCCCCGGGGGAGTAGCGGGATTACAGATACGCAGTATTTT. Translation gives CASSPRGSSGITDTQYF.